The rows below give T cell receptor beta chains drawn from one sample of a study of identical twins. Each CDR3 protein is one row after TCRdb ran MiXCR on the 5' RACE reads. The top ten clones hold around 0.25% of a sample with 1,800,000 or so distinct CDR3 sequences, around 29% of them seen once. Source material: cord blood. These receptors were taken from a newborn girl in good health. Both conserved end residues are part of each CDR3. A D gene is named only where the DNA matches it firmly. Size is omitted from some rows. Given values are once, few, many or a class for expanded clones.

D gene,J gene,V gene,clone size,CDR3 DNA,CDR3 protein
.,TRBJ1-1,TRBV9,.,TGTGCCAGCAGCGTAGGAGGCCGGGGGGCCAACACTGAAGCTTTCTTT,CASSVGGRGANTEAFF
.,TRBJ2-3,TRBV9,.,TGTGCCTGCAGCGTAGGGGCAGGGATTGGGACAGATACGCAGTATTTT,CACSVGAGIGTDTQYF
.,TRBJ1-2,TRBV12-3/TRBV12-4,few,TGTGCCAGCAGTTTAGAGCGTTCTAACTATGGCTACACCTTC,CASSLERSNYGYTF
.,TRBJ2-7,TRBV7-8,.,TGTGCCAGCAGCTTAACGCCGGGCTCCGAGCAGTACTTC,CASSLTPGSEQYF
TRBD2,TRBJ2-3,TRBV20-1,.,TGCAGTGCTGGACTAGCGGGAAAAGATACGCAGTATTTT,CSAGLAGKDTQYF
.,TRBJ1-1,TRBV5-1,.,TGCGCCAGCAGCTTCGGGAGCCACGGGAACACTGCAGCTTTCTTT,CASSFGSHGNTAAFF
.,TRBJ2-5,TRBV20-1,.,TGCAGTGCTAGACGTCTGGAGCAGACCCAGTACTTC,CSARRLEQTQYF
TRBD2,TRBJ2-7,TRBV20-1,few,TGCAGTGCTAACCTAGCGGGGGGTACCTACGAGCAGTACTTC,CSANLAGGTYEQYF
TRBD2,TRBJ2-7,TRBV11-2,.,TGTGCCAGCAGGAGGACTAGCGGGATAGTGGGCTCCTACAATGAGCAGTACTTC,CASRRTSGIVGSYNEQYF
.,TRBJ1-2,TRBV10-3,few,TGTGCCATCAGTGAAGGGAGAAAAGCCCGTTATGGCTACACCTTC,CAISEGRKARYGYTF
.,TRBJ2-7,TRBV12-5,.,TGTGCTAGTGGTTTGGACACAGGGTTCGTCTCCTGCGAGCAGTACTTC,CASGLDTGFVSCEQYF
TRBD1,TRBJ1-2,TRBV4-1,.,TGCACCAGCAGCCGAGGACAGGGATACACCTTC,CTSSRGQGYTF
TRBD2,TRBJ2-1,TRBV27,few,TGTGCCAGCAGTATGAAACCGGGACTAGCGGGAAGCTACAATGAGCAGTTCTTC,CASSMKPGLAGSYNEQFF
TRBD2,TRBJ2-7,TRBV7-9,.,TGTGCCAGCAGCTTAGAGCGGGAGACCCACGAGCAGTACTTC,CASSLERETHEQYF
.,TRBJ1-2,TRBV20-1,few,TGCAGTGCTGGGGGGGGCAGAGCTAACTATGGCTACACCTTC,CSAGGGRANYGYTF